Presented here are 7 T cell receptor beta chains from one specimen sequenced in a study of blood T cell repertoires in COVID-19. Some clones are missing from TCRdb's copy, which holds only in-frame ones; the method was immunoSEQ multiplex PCR. The data hold about 320,000 clones, with 90% observed a single time. Sequencing was performed on PBMCs or T cells enriched from blood (not recorded which). These receptors came from a woman in her 30s who had been exposed to COVID-19.

This clone was recorded only once. The DNA for the CDR3 is TGCAGCGTGATCAGGGGTGCGGGCACTGAAGCTTTCTTT. Amino acid sequence: CSVIRGAGTEAFF. The chain employs TRBV29-1 and TRBJ1-1; D possibly corresponds to TRBD1 (6 bases). Trimming shortened V by 6 bases and J by 4 bases, and 15 bases separated the two germline ends. This CDR3 has 13 amino acids. Germline CDR1 reads SQVTM; CDR2 reads ANQGSEA.

CDR3 protein: CASSLNRGLVTGELFF. For the CDR3, the DNA is TGCGCCAGCAGCTTGAACAGGGGGTTAGTCACCGGGGAGCTGTTTTTT. The genes are TRBV5-1 and TRBJ2-2, with 8 bases identical to TRBD1. This CDR3 is 16 amino acids long. V lost 1 base to trimming and J lost 4 bases; unmatched junction nucleotides: 6. Germline lookup yields CDR1 SGHRS and CDR2 YFSETQ.

This sequence joins TRBV4-3 and TRBJ2-2, with D possibly matching TRBD1 (6 bases). The CDR3 extends over 14 amino acids. Trimming took 4 bases from V and 6 from J, leaving 12 bases between them. Per germline, CDR1 LGHNA and CDR2 YSLEER. CDR3 sequence: CASSLQQGAGELFF. The CDR3 DNA sequence: TGCGCCAGCAGCCTACAACAGGGAGCCGGGGAGCTGTTTTTT.

This clone was recorded once. The V call is TRBV7-8, the J call TRBJ1-5; no definite D call. The V end lost 5 bases, the J end lost 3 bases, and 14 bases lay between the germline ends. Germline CDR1 reads SGHVS; CDR2 reads FQNEAQ. The CDR3 contains 15 residues. CDR3 nucleotides: TGTGCCAGCAGCCTATGGAGAGAAGACAATCAGCCCCAGCATTTT. Protein product: CASSLWREDNQPQHF.

V is TRBV19 and J is TRBJ1-5; D is unclear. Germline V gene lookup returns CDR1 LNHDA and CDR2 SQIVND (reference sequence). Trimming pared 3 bases from V and 5 bases from J, leaving 14 bases between. CDR3 length equals 15 residues. The CDR3, as DNA: TGTGCCAGTAGTATTTTTTGGGCAGGCTATCAGCCCCAGCATTTT. Protein product: CASSIFWAGYQPQHF.

CDR3 DNA: TGCGCCAGCAGCTTGAGTTGGGGGGATGGCTACACCTTC. It translates to CASSLSWGDGYTF. The chain links TRBV5-1 to TRBJ1-2, with D perhaps TRBD1 (5 bases). The CDR3 runs to 13 residues. The germline V gene has CDR1 SGHRS and CDR2 YFSETQ. V lost 1 base to trimming and J lost 6 bases, with 10 bases between them.

This chain uses TRBV3-1 (or the pseudogene TRBV3-2) with TRBJ2-1, with D perhaps TRBD2 (5 bases). This CDR3 is built from 15 residues. The germline V gene encodes CDR1 LGHDT and CDR2 YNNKEL (reference sequence). V lost 0 bases and J lost 9, with 15 bases in between. The CDR3 spells CASSQERVYYPEQFF. CDR3 in DNA: TGTGCCAGCAGCCAAGAGAGGGTCTATTACCCTGAGCAGTTCTTC.